Below are 21 T cell receptor beta chains sequenced from a single sample in a study of neoadjuvant anti-PD-1 for oral cavity cancer listed by TCRdb under 2021. The library was built by means of the immunoSEQ multiplex PCR assay. As stored in TCRdb, this immuneACCESS dataset retains in-frame rearrangements with V and J assigned. A fraction of the clones does not appear; measured against another copy, unresolved V genes explain less than half of the discrepancy, and the remainder lacks a known reason. In all, the sample holds around 15,000 clones, and about 70% of those were seen once. The ten largest clones capture about 2.5% of the sample. The time point label on this specimen signifies: before neoadjuvant nivolumab. The source was PBMCs, collected before nivolumab (anti-PD-1) treatment. The receptor source for this set is a person aged 40-85 years with oral cavity squamous cell carcinoma.

Written as DNA, the CDR3 is TGTGCCTGGAGTGGGGACACTACACAGCCCCAGCATTTT. Translated, it gives CAWSGDTTQPQHF. The chain has TRBV30 and TRBJ1-5, with D tentatively TRBD1 (6 bases). The CDR3 contains 13 residues. V shed 1 base and J shed 7 bases, with 11 bases lying between them. The germline V gene encodes CDR1 GTSNPN and CDR2 SVGIG (reference sequence). Supplemented by reference TRBV30 and TRBJ1-5, the full variable domain reads SQTIHQWPATLVQPVGSPLSLECTVEGTSNPNLYWYRQAAGRGLQLLFYSVGIGQISSEVPQNLSASRPQDRQFILSSKKLLLSDSGFYLCAWSGDTTQPQHFGDGTRLSIL.

The chain couples TRBV29-1 to TRBJ2-1; D is unclear. The CDR3 totals 13 residues. CDR1 and CDR2 (germline): SQVTM, ANQGSEA. Deletions cut 3 bases from V and 0 bases from J, with 6 bases between. In DNA, the CDR3 is TGCAGCGTTGATTACAGCTCCTACAATGAGCAGTTCTTC. As protein: CSVDYSSYNEQFF.

This clone was found once. Here the CDR3 reads CASSTGGEQYF. The CDR3 DNA reads as TGTGCCAGCAGTACAGGGGGCGAGCAGTACTTC. The chain couples TRBV11-2 to TRBJ2-7; TRBD1 matches 8 bases. V lost 6 bases to trimming and J lost 6 bases; unmatched junction nucleotides: 1. CDR1 is SGHAT, CDR2 FQNNGV, per germline. CDR3 length: 11 residues.

This clone showed up just a few times. The chain combines TRBV7-2 with TRBJ2-7, with 7 bases lining up with TRBD2. Germline CDR1 reads SGHTA; CDR2 reads FQGNSA. V shed 11 bases and J 2 bases; nucleotides not matched to a gene: 12. The CDR3 loop spans 14 amino acids. CDR3 DNA sequence: TGTGCCTCCCTCCGCGGGAGTTCTGCCTACGAGCAGTACTTC. Translated: CASLRGSSAYEQYF.

The rearrangement links TRBV29-1 to TRBJ2-7, with unresolved D. There are 13 residues in the CDR3. Trimming stripped 0 bases from V and 0 bases from J, with 6 bases between. Germline loops: CDR1 SQVTM, CDR2 ANQGSEA. CDR3 sequence (DNA): TGCAGCGTTGAAGACGGCAGCTCCTACGAGCAGTACTTC. Protein sequence: CSVEDGSSYEQYF.

This clone was detected only a few times. The rearrangement uses TRBV13 and TRBJ2-7; D is tentatively TRBD1 or TRBD2 (5 bases each). Trimming took off 7 bases at V and 4 bases at J, with 14 bases between the two ends. The CDR3 has 13 residues. The germline V gene has CDR1 PRHDT and CDR2 FYEKMQ (reference sequence). CDR3 sequence (DNA): TGTGCCAGCACCGTAAGAGGGGATTACGAGCAGTACTTC. Its translation is CASTVRGDYEQYF.

The rearrangement uses TRBV9 and TRBJ2-1; 14 bases map to TRBD2. This CDR3 region has 16 residues. Per germline, CDR1 SGDLS and CDR2 YYNGEE. Germline trimming cut 0 bases from V and 6 bases from J; bases unmatched to any gene: 2. DNA for the CDR3: TGTGCCAGCAGCGTAGTAGGGACTAGCGGGAGCAATGAGCAGTTCTTC. Translation gives CASSVVGTSGSNEQFF.

The J gene is TRBJ2-7, the V gene TRBV6-6; 8 positions agree with TRBD2. The CDR3 has 14 residues. Germline V lookup: CDR1 MNHNY, CDR2 SVGAGI (reference sequence). Trimming removed 10 bases from V and 3 bases from J; junction bases left unmatched: 11. In DNA form, the CDR3 reads TGTGCCACCCGGACTAGCAGAGTTATCTACGAGCAGTACTTC. This encodes CATRTSRVIYEQYF.

This clone was observed once. This chain links TRBV10-3 with TRBJ1-2; 11 bases are a match to TRBD1. Germline V CDR1 and CDR2: ENHRY, SYGVKD. This CDR3 comprises 13 residues. V shed 4 bases, J shed 6 bases, and the junction held 1 base outside the gene matches. The CDR3 is CAISGTGGDGYTF. The CDR3 DNA is TGTGCCATCAGTGGGACAGGGGGCGATGGCTACACCTTC.

There are a few counts of this clone. The J gene is TRBJ2-7, the V gene TRBV7-9; 9 nucleotides align to TRBD1. After removal of 1 base from V and 6 bases from J, the junction contained 4 bases not matched to a gene. CDR3 length: 14 amino acids. Germline V gene data show CDR1 as SEHNR and CDR2 as FQNEAQ (reference sequence). CDR3 residues: CASSLVSTGGEQYF. CDR3 sequence (DNA): TGTGCCAGCAGCTTAGTCTCGACAGGGGGCGAGCAGTACTTC.

This clone was recorded once. The rearrangement uses TRBV2 and TRBJ2-7, with 9 bases fitting TRBD1. The J segment lost 3 bases and the V segment lost 8 bases, leaving 8 bases of the junction unmatched. CDR3 length: 14 amino acids. Germline V gene data show CDR1 as SNHLY and CDR2 as FYNNEI. The CDR3 is CASSEGQGDYEQYF. In DNA, the CDR3 is TGTGCCAGCTCGGAGGGACAGGGAGACTACGAGCAGTACTTC. The complete variable domain, with remaining parts taken from reference TRBV2 and TRBJ2-7, reads EPEVTQTPSHQVTQMGQEVILRCVPISNHLYFYWYRQILGQKVEFLVSFYNNEISEKSEIFDDQFSVERPDGSNFTLKIRSTKLEDSAMYFCASSEGQGDYEQYFGPGTRLTVT.

This clone was picked up a small number of times. J is TRBJ2-7 and V is TRBV4-1; 9 bases are a match to TRBD1. J was trimmed by 4 bases and V by 4 bases; bases with no gene match: 14. Per the germline V gene, CDR1 is MGHRA and CDR2 is YSYEKL. There are 17 residues in the CDR3. The CDR3 DNA reads as TGCGCCAGCAGCCTCCTTCCCCCCGGGGGACAGGGTTACGAGCAGTACTTC. Amino acid sequence: CASSLLPPGGQGYEQYF.

The CDR3 loop reads CASSALGELFF. For the CDR3, the DNA is TGTGCCAGCAGTGCCCTCGGGGAGCTGTTTTTT. This chain uses TRBV2 with TRBJ2-2, with D unresolved. The CDR3 totals 11 residues. The V and J ends lost 4 bases and 7 bases respectively, with 4 bases between them. In germline, CDR1 is SNHLY, CDR2 FYNNEI.

This clone was seen more than once but under ten times. The rearrangement joins TRBV7-9 to TRBJ2-7; no clear D. Trimming took 4 bases from V and 3 from J, leaving 7 bases between them. This CDR3 is built from 12 residues. Germline V gene lookup returns CDR1 SEHNR and CDR2 FQNEAQ (reference sequence). CDR3 sequence reads: CASSYADYEQYF. The CDR3 coding sequence is TGTGCCAGCAGCTACGCGGACTACGAGCAGTACTTC. Variable domain in full (rest from reference TRBV7-9 and TRBJ2-7): DTGVSQNPRHKITKRGQNVTFRCDPISEHNRLYWYRQTLGQGPEFLTYFQNEAQLEKSRLLSDRFSAERPKGSFSTLEIQRTEQGDSAMYLCASSYADYEQYFGPGTRLTVT.

The chain couples TRBV7-9 to TRBJ2-1, with no clear D. V was trimmed by 4 bases and J by 5 bases, leaving 6 bases between them. The CDR3 spans 12 residues. CDR1 and CDR2 from the germline V gene are SEHNR and FQNEAQ (reference sequence). CDR3 residues: CASSWGNNEQFF. CDR3 sequence (DNA): TGTGCCAGCAGCTGGGGAAACAATGAGCAGTTCTTC.

This clone was observed a handful of times. This chain links TRBV9 with TRBJ2-5, with D possibly TRBD2 on 5 matching bases. Germline lookup yields CDR1 SGDLS and CDR2 YYNGEE. This CDR3 contains 15 residues. V lost 0 bases and J lost 5, with 14 bases in between. The CDR3 here is CASSVGGGLGETQYF. CDR3 DNA: TGTGCCAGCAGCGTAGGAGGCGGGCTAGGTGAGACCCAGTACTTC.

This clone appeared a few times. The gene calls are TRBV2 and TRBJ1-2, with D tentatively TRBD1 (6 bases). V was clipped by 6 bases and J by 7 bases, with 15 bases between them. The CDR3 extends over 13 amino acids. Germline CDR1 SNHLY, CDR2 FYNNEI. The CDR3 is CASRRDTASGYTF. Written as DNA, the CDR3 is TGTGCCAGCAGAAGGGACACTGCAAGTGGCTACACCTTC.

This clone was recorded a few times. The chain carries TRBV6-1 and TRBJ1-4, with D maybe TRBD1 (6 bases). V lost 2 bases and J lost 7, with 11 bases in between. From germline, CDR1 is MNHNS and CDR2 SASEGT. CDR3 length equals 14 residues. CDR3 coding DNA: TGTGCCAGCAGTGAACAGGGGATAGGTGAAAAACTGTTTTTT. This codes for CASSEQGIGEKLFF.

The chain employs TRBV25-1 and TRBJ2-7; possible D gene TRBD1, 5 bases. Germline values: CDR1 MGHDK, CDR2 SYGVNS. Trimming left V 6 bases short and J 3 bases short, with 15 bases between. The CDR3 extends over 14 amino acids. CDR3 bases: TGTGCCAGCAGGGCAGGGTCTACTGACTACGAGCAGTACTTC. Translated: CASRAGSTDYEQYF.

The chain employs TRBV5-1 and TRBJ2-7; D is possibly TRBD2 (5 bases). Between the trimmed V and J ends, which lost 2 bases and 6 bases, there was a span of 18 bases. This CDR3 contains 15 residues. From germline, CDR1 is SGHRS and CDR2 YFSETQ. The DNA for the CDR3 is TGCGCCAGCAGCTTTTTAGGGCGGGCGGAGAGCGAGCAGTACTTC. As protein: CASSFLGRAESEQYF.

In its sample, this clone was seen a few times. Sequence at one end of the junction differs from germline and may be a read error. The chain carries TRBV7-2 and TRBJ1-3; tentative D call: TRBD1 (5 bases). From germline, CDR1 is SGHTA and CDR2 FQGNSA. The CDR3 extends over 15 amino acids. CDR3 in amino acids: CASSLAFGTGNTIYF. As DNA, the CDR3 is TGTGCCAGCAGCTTAGCGTTTGGGACTGGGAACACCATATATTTT.